This passage covers 18 T cell receptor beta chains from one sample sequenced in a study of cytomegalovirus exposure and HLA in healthy donors. The PCR ran on 60 Vbeta and 13 Jbeta primers. The method was immunoSEQ multiplex PCR; TCRdb's version includes in-frame clones alone and lacks a portion of them. This sample has over 250,000 clones, with around two thirds found just once. Sequencing used PBMCs. Receptor source: a female donor in good health and CMV-seronegative.

This chain uses TRBV28 with TRBJ2-2; 9 nucleotides agree with TRBD1. Germline lookup yields CDR1 MDHEN and CDR2 SYDVKM. The CDR3 consists of 14 residues. J lost 4 bases, V lost 10 bases, and 7 bases had no gene match. DNA of the CDR3: TGTGCCACCGGCGGGACAGGGAGCACCGGGGAGCTGTTTTTT. Its protein product is CATGGTGSTGELFF.

The chain combines TRBV7-2 with TRBJ2-2, with a possible D match to TRBD2 (5 bases). The CDR3 consists of 14 residues. Germline-derived CDR1 and CDR2 are SGHTA and FQGNSA. The germline V and J ends were trimmed by 4 bases and 6 bases, with 12 bases remaining between them. In DNA, the CDR3 is TGTGCCAGCAGCTCACTAGGAAGGGCCGGGGAGCTGTTTTTT. The encoded protein is CASSSLGRAGELFF.

The CDR3 region is CASSWGTSGREETQYF. As DNA, the CDR3 is TGTGCCAGCAGCTGGGGGACTAGCGGGAGGGAAGAGACCCAGTACTTC. The V gene is TRBV7-2, the J gene TRBJ2-5, with 16 bases matching TRBD2. CDR1 is SGHTA and CDR2 is FQGNSA in the germline V gene. The CDR3 sequence is 16 residues long. V lost 4 bases, J lost 3 bases, and 2 bases stayed unmatched.

The chain uses TRBV28 and TRBJ1-5; D unclear. Germline V gene lookup returns CDR1 MDHEN and CDR2 SYDVKM. V lost 4 bases to trimming and J lost 3 bases, with 10 bases between them. This CDR3 has 14 amino acids. CDR3 protein: CASSWGGPNQPQHF. DNA of the CDR3: TGTGCCAGCAGTTGGGGAGGGCCCAATCAGCCCCAGCATTTT.

The J gene is TRBJ2-1, the V gene TRBV11-2; 9 nucleotides match TRBD2. Germline V gene lookup returns CDR1 SGHAT and CDR2 FQNNGV. Trimming cost V 2 bases and J 4 bases; bases outside gene matches: 12. This CDR3 has 18 residues. The CDR3 protein is CASSLILRGRDAYNEQFF. Here the CDR3 DNA reads TGTGCCAGCAGCTTAATTTTACGCGGGAGGGATGCATACAATGAGCAGTTCTTC.

The chain carries TRBV2 and TRBJ1-5, with 12 positions matching TRBD1. The CDR3 extends over 20 amino acids. Looked up from germline, CDR1 is SNHLY and CDR2 is FYNNEI. The ends lost 1 base at V and 2 bases at J; junction bases unmatched: 12. The CDR3 sequence: CASSEGRGTGGGNRNQPQHF. Written as DNA, the CDR3 is TGTGCCAGCAGTGAAGGCCGCGGGACAGGGGGCGGAAATCGCAATCAGCCCCAGCATTTT.

CDR3 amino acids: CASSLDRGTSGSPGANVLTF. The CDR3 DNA sequence: TGTGCCAGCAGCTTGGATAGAGGAACTAGCGGGAGTCCTGGGGCCAACGTCCTGACTTTC. This chain connects TRBV5-4 to TRBJ2-6; 11 bases agree with TRBD2. This CDR3 has 20 amino acids. The germline CDR1 and CDR2 sequences are SGHNT and YYREEE (reference sequence). J gave up 2 bases and V 0 bases, and 10 bases lay outside the gene matches.

A word on this clone: At one end, the junction sequence differs from germline, possibly due to a read error. The chain joins TRBV7-9 to TRBJ2-7, with TRBD1 matching 7 bases. Germline-derived CDR1 and CDR2 are SEHNR and FQNEAQ (reference sequence). The CDR3 runs to 17 residues. CDR3 sequence reads: CSSSLGPDRVSTYEQYF. The DNA of the CDR3 is TGTTCCAGCAGCTTAGGTCCCGACAGGGTTTCGACCTACGAGCAGTACTTC.

This clone was counted a single time. The chain links TRBV27 to TRBJ2-2; D unclear. The CDR3 has 16 residues. Germline lookup yields CDR1 MNHEY and CDR2 SMNVEV (reference sequence). The germline V and J ends were trimmed by 3 bases and 1 base, with 12 bases remaining between them. CDR3 loop: CASSFSDPGNTGELFF. For the CDR3, the DNA is TGTGCCAGCAGTTTTTCCGATCCAGGGAACACCGGGGAGCTGTTTTTT.

This clone showed up just once. The chain uses TRBV28 and TRBJ2-5; D not resolved. The J call may be incorrect, as the DNA end agrees better with TRBJ2-7. Germline V gives CDR1 MDHEN, CDR2 SYDVKM. This CDR3 has 12 amino acids. CDR3 DNA: TGTGCCAGCAGTTACTTAACCTACGAGCAGTACTTC. As protein: CASSYLTYEQYF.

CDR3: CASSETGAEGPQHF. CDR3 sequence (DNA): TGTGCCAGCAGCGAAACAGGGGCAGAAGGGCCCCAGCATTTT. The V call is TRBV5-4, the J call TRBJ1-5, with 7 nucleotides matching TRBD1. This CDR3 comprises 14 residues. V shed 4 bases, J shed 9 bases, and the junction held 10 bases outside the gene matches. Germline CDR1 is SGHNT and CDR2 is YYREEE (reference sequence). Combining the CDR3 with reference TRBV5-4 and TRBJ1-5 gives the whole variable domain ETGVTQSPTHLIKTRGQQVTLRCSSQSGHNTVSWYQQALGQGPQFIFQYYREEENGRGNFPPRFSGLQFPNYSSELNVNALELDDSALYLCASSETGAEGPQHFGDGTRLSIL.

The CDR3 DNA sequence: TGTGCCAGTAGTATCGAGACAGGGTATAGCAATCAGCCCCAGCATTTT. Its translation: CASSIETGYSNQPQHF. The chain employs TRBV19 and TRBJ1-5, with 7 bases that match TRBD1. From germline, CDR1 is LNHDA and CDR2 SQIVND (reference sequence). CDR3 length: 16 residues. V shed 3 bases, J shed 0 bases, and the junction held 5 bases outside the gene matches.

The chain links TRBV28 to TRBJ1-1; the D is unclear. Trimming shortened V by 1 base and J by 6 bases, and 9 bases separated the two germline ends. The CDR3 loop spans 13 amino acids. From germline, CDR1 is MDHEN and CDR2 SYDVKM. CDR3 amino acids: CASSLSGISEAFF. The CDR3 nucleotides are TGTGCCAGCAGTTTATCGGGGATCTCTGAAGCTTTCTTT.

The chain is built from TRBV11-3 and TRBJ2-5; 10 bases align to TRBD2. Germline CDR1 SGHNT, CDR2 YENEEA. V gave up 1 base and J gave up 5 bases; unmatched junction bases: 19. The length of the CDR3 is 20 residues. The CDR3 reads CASSLGTRFGASGRSETQYF. In DNA form, the CDR3 reads TGTGCCAGCAGCTTAGGAACTCGGTTCGGGGCTAGCGGGAGATCTGAGACCCAGTACTTC.

This clone came up once. J is TRBJ2-5 and V is TRBV5-1; a possible D gene is TRBD1 (6 bases). The J call may be incorrect, as the DNA end agrees better with TRBJ2-7. CDR1 is SGHRS, CDR2 YFSETQ, per germline. This CDR3 contains 17 residues. The CDR3 nucleotides read TGCGCCAGCAGCAAACTACCCCAGGGGCCCAGCTCCTACGAGCAGTACTTC. Its translation is CASSKLPQGPSSYEQYF.

This clone was observed a handful of times. The chain employs TRBV9 and TRBJ2-3; tentatively, D is TRBD2 (5 bases). V lost 2 bases and J 5 bases, leaving 12 bases between the germline ends. Germline V gene lookup returns CDR1 SGDLS and CDR2 YYNGEE. This CDR3 spans 14 amino acids. The CDR3 protein is CASSVPADVDTQYF. In DNA, the CDR3 is TGTGCCAGCAGCGTCCCAGCGGATGTAGATACGCAGTATTTT.

Here the CDR3 reads CASSYYGQVNEQYF. In DNA form, the CDR3 reads TGTGCCAGCAGTTACTACGGACAGGTTAACGAGCAGTACTTC. The rearrangement links TRBV6-5 to TRBJ2-7; 7 bases fit TRBD1. The V gene's germline CDR1 is MNHEY and CDR2 SVGAGI. The CDR3 loop spans 14 amino acids. With V trimmed by 1 base and J by 5 bases, 5 bases remained unmatched.

The table lists this clone with a few counts. The V call is TRBV5-1, the J call TRBJ1-5; a weak D match, TRBD1 (5 bases). The ends were cut back, 3 bases at V and 1 base at J, with 11 bases in the middle. The germline V gene has CDR1 SGHRS and CDR2 YFSETQ. This CDR3 comprises 15 residues. CDR3: CASSSDTGSNQPQHF. The CDR3 region has the DNA TGCGCCAGCAGCTCGGACACTGGGAGCAATCAGCCCCAGCATTTT. The variable domain in full, completed from reference TRBV5-1 and TRBJ1-5, reads KAGVTQTPRYLIKTRGQQVTLSCSPISGHRSVSWYQQTPGQGLQFLFEYFSETQRNKGNFPGRFSGRQFSNSRSEMNVSTLELGDSALYLCASSSDTGSNQPQHFGDGTRLSIL.